This T cell receptor (beta chain) emerged from a study of molecular identifiers for immune sequencing clone quantification. From the PCR reads, TCRdb called clonotypes with MiXCR, one entry per CDR3 protein. Among 100,000 or so distinct CDR3 sequences listed, roughly a third were seen once. The CDR3 length is 15 residues. Deletions cut 0 bases from V and 6 bases from J, with 13 bases between. The V gene's germline CDR1 is SGHDN and CDR2 FVKESK. This chain uses TRBV14 with TRBJ2-3; D is undetermined. Source material: naive CD8+ T cells from blood, with Jurkat cell RNA spiked in. Stated subset: FACS-sorted CD8+CD4-CCR7+CD45RA+ naive T cells. This receptor was taken from a human donor in good health. Some libraries in this study had Jurkat cell RNA spiked in. The CDR3 loop is CASSQDEVPIDTQYF. The CDR3 region has the DNA TGTGCCAGCAGCCAAGATGAAGTACCAATTGATACGCAGTATTTT.